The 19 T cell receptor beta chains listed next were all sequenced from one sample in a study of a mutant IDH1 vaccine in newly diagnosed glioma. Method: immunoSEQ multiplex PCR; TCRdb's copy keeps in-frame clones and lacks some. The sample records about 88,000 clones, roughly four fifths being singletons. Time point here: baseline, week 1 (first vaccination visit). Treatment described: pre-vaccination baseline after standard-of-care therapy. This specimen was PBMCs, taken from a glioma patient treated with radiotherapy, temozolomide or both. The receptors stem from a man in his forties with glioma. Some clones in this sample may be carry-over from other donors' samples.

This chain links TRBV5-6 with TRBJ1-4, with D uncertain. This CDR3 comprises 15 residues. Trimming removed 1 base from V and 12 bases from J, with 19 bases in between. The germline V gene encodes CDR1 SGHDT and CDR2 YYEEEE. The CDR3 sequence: CASSLPGDPISELFF. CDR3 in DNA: TGTGCCAGCAGCTTGCCCGGAGACCCGATATCGGAACTGTTTTTT.

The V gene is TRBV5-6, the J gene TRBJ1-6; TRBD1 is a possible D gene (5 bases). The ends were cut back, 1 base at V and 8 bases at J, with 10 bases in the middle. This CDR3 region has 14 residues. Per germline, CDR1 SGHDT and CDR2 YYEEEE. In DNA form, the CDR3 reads TGTGCCAGCAGCTTGAGAGGGGTTGATTCACCCCTCCACTTT. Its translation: CASSLRGVDSPLHF.

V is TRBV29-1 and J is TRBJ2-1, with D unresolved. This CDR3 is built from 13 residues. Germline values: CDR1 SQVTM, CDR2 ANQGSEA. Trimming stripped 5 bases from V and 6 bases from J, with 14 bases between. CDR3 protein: CSVFSDLVNEQFF. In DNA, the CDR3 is TGCAGCGTTTTTTCTGATCTGGTCAATGAGCAGTTCTTC.

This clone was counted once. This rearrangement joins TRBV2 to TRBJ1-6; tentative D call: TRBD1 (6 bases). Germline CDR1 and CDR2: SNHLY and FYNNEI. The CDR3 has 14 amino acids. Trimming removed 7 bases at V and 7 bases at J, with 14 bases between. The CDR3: CASNIGTFNSPLHF. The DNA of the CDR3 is TGTGCCAGCAATATCGGGACATTCAATTCACCCCTCCACTTT.

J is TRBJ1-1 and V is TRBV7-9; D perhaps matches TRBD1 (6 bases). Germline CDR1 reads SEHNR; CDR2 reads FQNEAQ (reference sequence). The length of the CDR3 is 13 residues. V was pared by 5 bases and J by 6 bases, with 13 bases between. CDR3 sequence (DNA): TGTGCCAGCAGCGTCCTGGGGGCTCCTGAAGCTTTCTTT. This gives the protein CASSVLGAPEAFF. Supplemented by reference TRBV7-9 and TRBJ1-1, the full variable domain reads DTGVSQNPRHKITKRGQNVTFRCDPISEHNRLYWYRQTLGQGPEFLTYFQNEAQLEKSRLLSDRFSAERPKGSFSTLEIQRTEQGDSAMYLCASSVLGAPEAFFGQGTRLTVV.

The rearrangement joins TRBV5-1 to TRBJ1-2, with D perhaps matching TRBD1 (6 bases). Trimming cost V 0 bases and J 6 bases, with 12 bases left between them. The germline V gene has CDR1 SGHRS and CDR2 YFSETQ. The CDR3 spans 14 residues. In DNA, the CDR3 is TGCGCCAGCAGCTTGGGACAGGCCAGAGATGGCTACACCTTC. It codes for CASSLGQARDGYTF.

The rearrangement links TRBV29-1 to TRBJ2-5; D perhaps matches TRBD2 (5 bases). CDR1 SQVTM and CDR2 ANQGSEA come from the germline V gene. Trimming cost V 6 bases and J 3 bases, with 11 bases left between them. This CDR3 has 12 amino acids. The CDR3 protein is CSVNEGEETQYF. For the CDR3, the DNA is TGCAGCGTAAACGAGGGAGAAGAGACCCAGTACTTC.

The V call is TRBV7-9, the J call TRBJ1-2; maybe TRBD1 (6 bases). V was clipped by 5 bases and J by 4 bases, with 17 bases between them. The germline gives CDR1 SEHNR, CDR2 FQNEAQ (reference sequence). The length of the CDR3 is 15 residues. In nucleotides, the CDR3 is TGTGCCAGCAGCCTACGGACAGAGTCGGCCTATGGCTACACCTTC. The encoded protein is CASSLRTESAYGYTF.

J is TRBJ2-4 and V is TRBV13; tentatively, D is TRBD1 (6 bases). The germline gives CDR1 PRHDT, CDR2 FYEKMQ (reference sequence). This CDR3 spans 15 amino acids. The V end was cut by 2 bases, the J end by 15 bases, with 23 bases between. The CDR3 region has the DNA TGTGCCAGCAGCTTATCACCAGGGGCCTATTCGGGTCCGTACTTC. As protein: CASSLSPGAYSGPYF.

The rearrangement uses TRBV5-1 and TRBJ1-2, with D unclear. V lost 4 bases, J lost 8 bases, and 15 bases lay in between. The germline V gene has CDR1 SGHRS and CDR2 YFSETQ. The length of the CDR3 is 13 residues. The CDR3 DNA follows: TGCGCCAGCAGCCCGGATGTAGAGAGGGGCTACACCTTC. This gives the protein CASSPDVERGYTF. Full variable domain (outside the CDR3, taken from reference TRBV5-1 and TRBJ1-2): KAGVTQTPRYLIKTRGQQVTLSCSPISGHRSVSWYQQTPGQGLQFLFEYFSETQRNKGNFPGRFSGRQFSNSRSEMNVSTLELGDSALYLCASSPDVERGYTFGSGTRLTVV.

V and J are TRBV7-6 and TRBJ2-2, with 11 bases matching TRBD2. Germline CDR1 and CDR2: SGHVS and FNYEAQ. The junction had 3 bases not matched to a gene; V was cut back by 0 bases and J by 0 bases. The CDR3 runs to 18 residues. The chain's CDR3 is CASSLASSGGPNTGELFF. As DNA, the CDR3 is TGTGCCAGCAGCTTAGCTTCTAGCGGGGGGCCGAACACCGGGGAGCTGTTTTTT.

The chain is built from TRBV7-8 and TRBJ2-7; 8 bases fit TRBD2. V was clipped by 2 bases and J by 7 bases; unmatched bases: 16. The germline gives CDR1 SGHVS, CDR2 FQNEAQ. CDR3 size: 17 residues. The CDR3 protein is CASSLPLIGGDTGEQYF. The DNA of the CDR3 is TGTGCCAGCAGCTTACCGCTTATCGGGGGGGACACGGGGGAGCAGTACTTC. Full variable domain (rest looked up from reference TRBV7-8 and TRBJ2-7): GAGVSQSPRYKVAKRGQDVALRCDPISGHVSLFWYQQALGQGPEFLTYFQNEAQLDKSGLPSDRFFAERPEGSVSTLKIQRTQQEDSAVYLCASSLPLIGGDTGEQYFGPGTRLTVT.

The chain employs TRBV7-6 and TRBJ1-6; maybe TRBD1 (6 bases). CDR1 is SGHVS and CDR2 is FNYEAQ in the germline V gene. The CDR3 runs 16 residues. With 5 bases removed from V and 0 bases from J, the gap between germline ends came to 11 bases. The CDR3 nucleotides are TGTGCCAGCAGCCTGCTACAGGGCTCCTATAATTCACCCCTCCACTTT. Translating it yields CASSLLQGSYNSPLHF.

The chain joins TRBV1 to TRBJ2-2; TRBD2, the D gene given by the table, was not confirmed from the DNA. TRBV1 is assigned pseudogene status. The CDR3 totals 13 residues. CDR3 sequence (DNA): TGCACCAGCAGCCCCCCCGGTTACGGGGAGCTGTTTTTT. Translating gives CTSSPPGYGELFF.

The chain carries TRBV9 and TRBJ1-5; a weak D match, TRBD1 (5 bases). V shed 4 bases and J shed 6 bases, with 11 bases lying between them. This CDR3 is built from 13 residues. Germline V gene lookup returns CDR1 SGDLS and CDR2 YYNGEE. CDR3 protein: CASSFGTGQPQHF. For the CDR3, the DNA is TGTGCCAGCAGCTTCGGGACGGGTCAGCCCCAGCATTTT.

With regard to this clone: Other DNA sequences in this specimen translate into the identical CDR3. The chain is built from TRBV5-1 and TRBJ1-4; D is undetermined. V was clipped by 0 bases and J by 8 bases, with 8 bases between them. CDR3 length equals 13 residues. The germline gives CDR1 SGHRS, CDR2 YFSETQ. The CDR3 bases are TGCGCCAGCAGCTTGGGTGGAGGCGAAAAACTGTTTTTT. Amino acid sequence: CASSLGGGEKLFF.

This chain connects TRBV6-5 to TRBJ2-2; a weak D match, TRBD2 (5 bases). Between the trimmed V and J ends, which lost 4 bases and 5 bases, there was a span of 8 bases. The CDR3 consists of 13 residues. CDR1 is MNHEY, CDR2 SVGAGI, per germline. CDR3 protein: CASSFWETGELFF. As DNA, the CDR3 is TGTGCCAGCAGTTTCTGGGAGACCGGGGAGCTGTTTTTT.

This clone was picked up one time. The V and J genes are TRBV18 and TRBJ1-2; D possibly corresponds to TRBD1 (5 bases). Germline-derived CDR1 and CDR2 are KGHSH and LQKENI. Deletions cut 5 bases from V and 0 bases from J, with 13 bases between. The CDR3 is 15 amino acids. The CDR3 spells CASSSDSLPNYGYTF. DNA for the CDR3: TGTGCCAGCTCATCCGACAGCCTCCCTAACTATGGCTACACCTTC.

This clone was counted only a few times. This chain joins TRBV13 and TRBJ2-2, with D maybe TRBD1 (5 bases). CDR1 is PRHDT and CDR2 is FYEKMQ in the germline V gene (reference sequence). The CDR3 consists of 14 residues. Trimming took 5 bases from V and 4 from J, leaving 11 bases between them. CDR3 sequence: CASSLRAFTGELFF. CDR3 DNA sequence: TGTGCCAGCAGCCTCAGGGCCTTCACCGGGGAGCTGTTTTTT.